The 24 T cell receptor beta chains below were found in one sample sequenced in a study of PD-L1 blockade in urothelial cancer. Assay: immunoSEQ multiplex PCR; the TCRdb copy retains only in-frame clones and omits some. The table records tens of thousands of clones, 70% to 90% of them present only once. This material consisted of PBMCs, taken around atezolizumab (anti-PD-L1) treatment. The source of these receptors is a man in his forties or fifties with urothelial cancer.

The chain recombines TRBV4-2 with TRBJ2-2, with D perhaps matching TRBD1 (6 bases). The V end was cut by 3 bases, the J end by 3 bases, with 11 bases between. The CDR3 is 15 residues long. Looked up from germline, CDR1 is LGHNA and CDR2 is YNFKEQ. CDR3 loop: CASSQMAGDTGELFF. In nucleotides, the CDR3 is TGTGCCAGCAGCCAGATGGCAGGGGACACCGGGGAGCTGTTTTTT.

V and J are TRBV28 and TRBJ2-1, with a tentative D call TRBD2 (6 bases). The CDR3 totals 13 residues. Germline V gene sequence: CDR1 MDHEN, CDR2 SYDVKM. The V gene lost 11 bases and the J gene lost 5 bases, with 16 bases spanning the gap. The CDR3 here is CAVGAGFNNEQFF. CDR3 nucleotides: TGTGCCGTCGGCGCGGGGTTTAACAATGAGCAGTTCTTC.

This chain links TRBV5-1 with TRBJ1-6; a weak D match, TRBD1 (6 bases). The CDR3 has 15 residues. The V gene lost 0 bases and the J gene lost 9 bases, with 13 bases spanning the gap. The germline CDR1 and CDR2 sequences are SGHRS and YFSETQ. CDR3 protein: CASSLAGGGRSPLHF. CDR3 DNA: TGCGCCAGCAGCTTGGCCGGGGGGGGGCGTTCACCCCTCCACTTT. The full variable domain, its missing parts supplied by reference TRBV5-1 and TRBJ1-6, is KAGVTQTPRYLIKTRGQQVTLSCSPISGHRSVSWYQQTPGQGLQFLFEYFSETQRNKGNFPGRFSGRQFSNSRSEMNVSTLELGDSALYLCASSLAGGGRSPLHFGNGTRLTVT.

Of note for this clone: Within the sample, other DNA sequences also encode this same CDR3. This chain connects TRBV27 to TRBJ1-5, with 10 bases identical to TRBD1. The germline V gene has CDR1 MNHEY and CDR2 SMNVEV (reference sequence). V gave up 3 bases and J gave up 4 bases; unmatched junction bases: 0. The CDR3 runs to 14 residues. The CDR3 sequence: CASSLGQGNQPQHF. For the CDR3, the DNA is TGTGCCAGCAGTTTGGGACAGGGGAATCAGCCCCAGCATTTT.

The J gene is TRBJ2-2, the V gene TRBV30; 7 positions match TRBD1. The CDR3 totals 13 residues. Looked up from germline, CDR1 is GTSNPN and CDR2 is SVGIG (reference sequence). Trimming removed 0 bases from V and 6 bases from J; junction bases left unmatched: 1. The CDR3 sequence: CAWSVGGAGELFF. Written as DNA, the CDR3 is TGTGCCTGGAGTGTAGGGGGCGCCGGGGAGCTGTTTTTT.

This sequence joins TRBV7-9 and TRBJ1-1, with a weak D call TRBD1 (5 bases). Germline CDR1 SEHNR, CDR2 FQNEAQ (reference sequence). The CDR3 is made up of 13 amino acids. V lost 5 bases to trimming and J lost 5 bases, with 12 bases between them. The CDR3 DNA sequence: TGTGCCAGCAGCCCTTGGGGGGAAACTGAAGCTTTCTTT. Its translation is CASSPWGETEAFF.

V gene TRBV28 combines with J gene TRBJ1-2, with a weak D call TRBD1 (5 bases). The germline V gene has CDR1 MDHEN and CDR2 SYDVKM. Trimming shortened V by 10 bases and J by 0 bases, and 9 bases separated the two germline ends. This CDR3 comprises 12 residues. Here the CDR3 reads CATTGANYGYTF. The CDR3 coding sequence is TGTGCCACCACAGGTGCTAACTATGGCTACACCTTC.

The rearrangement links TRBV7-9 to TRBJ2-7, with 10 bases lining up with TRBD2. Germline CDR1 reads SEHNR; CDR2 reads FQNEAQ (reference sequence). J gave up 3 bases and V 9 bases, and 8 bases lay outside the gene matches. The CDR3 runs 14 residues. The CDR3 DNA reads TGTGCCAGTACACGGACTAGCGGAAACTACGAGCAGTACTTC. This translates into CASTRTSGNYEQYF.

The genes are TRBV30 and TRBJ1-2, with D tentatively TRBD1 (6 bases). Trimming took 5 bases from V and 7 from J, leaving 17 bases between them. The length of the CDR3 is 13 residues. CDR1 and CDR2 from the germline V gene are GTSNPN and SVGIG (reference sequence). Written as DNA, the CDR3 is TGTGCCTGGGGAACAGGGAGCAGTCGTGGCTACACCTTC. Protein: CAWGTGSSRGYTF.

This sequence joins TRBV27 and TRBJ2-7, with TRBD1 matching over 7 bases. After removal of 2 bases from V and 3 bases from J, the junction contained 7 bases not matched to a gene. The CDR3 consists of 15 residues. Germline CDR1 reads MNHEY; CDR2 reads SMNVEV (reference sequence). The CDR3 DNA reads TGTGCCAGCAGTTTAAAAGGGGGCCCCCTCTACGAGCAGTACTTC. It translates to CASSLKGGPLYEQYF.

CDR3 residues: CASSSKRNTEAFF. The CDR3 DNA follows: TGTGCCAGTAGTTCCAAGAGAAACACTGAAGCTTTCTTT. The V gene is TRBV19, the J gene TRBJ1-1; no reliable D call. V lost 5 bases, J lost 2 bases, and 9 bases lay in between. CDR3 size: 13 residues. Germline CDR1 reads LNHDA; CDR2 reads SQIVND (reference sequence).

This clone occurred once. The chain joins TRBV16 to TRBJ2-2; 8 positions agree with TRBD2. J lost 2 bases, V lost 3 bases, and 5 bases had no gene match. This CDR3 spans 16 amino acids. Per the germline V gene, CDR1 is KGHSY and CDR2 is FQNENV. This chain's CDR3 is CASSQISGENTGELFF. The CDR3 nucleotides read TGTGCCAGCAGCCAGATTAGCGGGGAAAACACCGGGGAGCTGTTTTTT. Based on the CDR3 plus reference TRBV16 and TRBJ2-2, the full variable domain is GEEVAQTPKHLVRGEGQKAKLYCAPIKGHSYVFWYQQVLKNEFKFLISFQNENVFDETGMPKERFSAKCLPNSPCSLEIQATKLEDSAVYFCASSQISGENTGELFFGEGSRLTVL.

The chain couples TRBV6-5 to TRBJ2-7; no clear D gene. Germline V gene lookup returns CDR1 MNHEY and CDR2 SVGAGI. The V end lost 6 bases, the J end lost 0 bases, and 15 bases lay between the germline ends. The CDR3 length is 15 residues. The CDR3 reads CASRSWAGSSYEQYF. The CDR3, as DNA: TGTGCCAGCAGGAGTTGGGCCGGCAGCTCCTACGAGCAGTACTTC.

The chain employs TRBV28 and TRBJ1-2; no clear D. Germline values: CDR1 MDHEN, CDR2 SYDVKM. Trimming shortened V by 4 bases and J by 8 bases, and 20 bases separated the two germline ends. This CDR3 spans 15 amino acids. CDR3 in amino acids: CASSSSNEGRPGYTF. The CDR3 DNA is TGTGCCAGCAGTTCCTCGAATGAGGGAAGGCCGGGCTACACCTTC.

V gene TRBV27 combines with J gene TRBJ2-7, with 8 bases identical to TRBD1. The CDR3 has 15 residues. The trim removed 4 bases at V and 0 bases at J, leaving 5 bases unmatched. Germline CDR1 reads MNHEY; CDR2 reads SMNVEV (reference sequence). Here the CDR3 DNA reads TGTGCCAGCAGTTCCCGGGACAGGTTCTCCTACGAGCAGTACTTC. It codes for CASSSRDRFSYEQYF.

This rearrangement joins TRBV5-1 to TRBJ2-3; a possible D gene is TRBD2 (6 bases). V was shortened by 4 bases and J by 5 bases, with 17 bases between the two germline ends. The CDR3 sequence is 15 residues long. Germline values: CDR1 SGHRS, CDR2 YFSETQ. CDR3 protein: CASSRTPGRGDTQYF. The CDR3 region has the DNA TGCGCCAGCAGCAGAACCCCCGGGAGAGGAGATACGCAGTATTTT.

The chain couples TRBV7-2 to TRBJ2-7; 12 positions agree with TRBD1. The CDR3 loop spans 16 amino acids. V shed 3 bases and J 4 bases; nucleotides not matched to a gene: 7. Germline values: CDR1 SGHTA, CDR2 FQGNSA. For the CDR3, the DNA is TGTGCCAGCAGCTTTCCGGGGGGACAGGGGGCATACGAGCAGTACTTC. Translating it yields CASSFPGGQGAYEQYF.

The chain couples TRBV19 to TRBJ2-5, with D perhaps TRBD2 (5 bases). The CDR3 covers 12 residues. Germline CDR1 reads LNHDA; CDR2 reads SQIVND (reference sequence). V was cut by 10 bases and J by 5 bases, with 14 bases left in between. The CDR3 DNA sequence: TGTGCCACTAGCACGGGGTGGGAGACCCAGTACTTC. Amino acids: CATSTGWETQYF.

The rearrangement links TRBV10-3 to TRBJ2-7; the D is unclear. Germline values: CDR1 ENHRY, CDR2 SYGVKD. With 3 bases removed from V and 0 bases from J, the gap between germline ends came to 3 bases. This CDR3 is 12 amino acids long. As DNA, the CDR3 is TGTGCCATCAGTGATCGCTCCTACGAGCAGTACTTC. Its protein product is CAISDRSYEQYF.

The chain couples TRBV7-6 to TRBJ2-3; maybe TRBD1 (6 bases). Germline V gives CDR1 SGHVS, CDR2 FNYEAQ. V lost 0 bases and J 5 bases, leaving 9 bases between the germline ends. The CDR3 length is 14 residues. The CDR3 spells CASSLASRGDTQYF. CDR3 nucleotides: TGTGCCAGCAGCTTAGCGTCCAGGGGAGATACGCAGTATTTT.

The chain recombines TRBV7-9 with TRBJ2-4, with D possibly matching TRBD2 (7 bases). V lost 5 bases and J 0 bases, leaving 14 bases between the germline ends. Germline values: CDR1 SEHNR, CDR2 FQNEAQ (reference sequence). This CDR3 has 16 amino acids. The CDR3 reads CASSPGEGVAKNIQYF. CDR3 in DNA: TGTGCCAGCAGCCCGGGGGAGGGGGTAGCCAAAAACATTCAGTACTTC.

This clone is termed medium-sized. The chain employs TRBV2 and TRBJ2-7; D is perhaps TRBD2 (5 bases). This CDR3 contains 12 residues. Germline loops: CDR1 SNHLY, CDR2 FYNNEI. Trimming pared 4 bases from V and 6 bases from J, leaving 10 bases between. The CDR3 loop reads CASSGLASEQYF. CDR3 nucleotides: TGTGCCAGCAGTGGGCTAGCTTCCGAGCAGTACTTC.

Here the CDR3 DNA reads TGTGCCAGCAACCAACAGGGGGTTTGGGAAGAGACCCAGTACTTC. Translation: CASNQQGVWEETQYF. The chain carries TRBV7-9 and TRBJ2-5, with 8 bases matching TRBD1. The trim removed 7 bases at V and 3 bases at J, leaving 10 bases unmatched. Germline V gene sequence: CDR1 SEHNR, CDR2 FQNEAQ (reference sequence). This CDR3 contains 15 residues.

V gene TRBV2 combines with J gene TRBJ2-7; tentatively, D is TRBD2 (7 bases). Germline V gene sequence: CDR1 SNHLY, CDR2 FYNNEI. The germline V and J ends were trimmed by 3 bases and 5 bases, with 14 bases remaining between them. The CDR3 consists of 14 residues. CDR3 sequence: CASSERGGRDEQYF. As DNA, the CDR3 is TGTGCCAGCAGTGAGAGGGGGGGGCGCGACGAGCAGTACTTC. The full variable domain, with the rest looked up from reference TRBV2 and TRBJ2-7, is EPEVTQTPSHQVTQMGQEVILRCVPISNHLYFYWYRQILGQKVEFLVSFYNNEISEKSEIFDDQFSVERPDGSNFTLKIRSTKLEDSAMYFCASSERGGRDEQYFGPGTRLTVT.